Listed below are T cell receptor beta chains from one sample, sequenced in a study of blood T cell repertoires in COVID-19. This table comes from immunoSEQ multiplex PCR, and its TCRdb copy is limited to in-frame clones, with some not included. The sample consists of about 170,000 clones, 84% of them appearing once. Sequencing input: peripheral blood. The receptors stem from a woman aged 80 or older with COVID-19, enrolled during active disease. Both conserved end residues are part of each CDR3. D genes are given only for firm matches. Part of the rows lack a size; the others show once, few, many or a class for expanded clones.

CDR3 protein | CDR3 DNA | CDR3 length | V gene | D gene | J gene | clone size
CASSPQVDEAFF | TGTGCCAGCTCACCACAAGTAGATGAAGCTTTCTTT | 12 | TRBV18 | - | TRBJ1-1 | -
CATSDHGADTQYF | TGTGCCACCAGTGACCATGGGGCCGATACGCAGTATTTT | 13 | TRBV24-1 | - | TRBJ2-3 | few
CASSRDGSGGYNEQFF | TGCGCCAGCAGCCGAGACGGGAGCGGGGGTTACAATGAGCAGTTCTTC | 16 | TRBV4-1 | TRBD2 | TRBJ2-1 | few
CASSLWDRGLSYEQYF | TGTGCCAGCAGCTTATGGGACAGGGGGCTGTCCTACGAGCAGTACTTC | 16 | TRBV11-2 | TRBD1 | TRBJ2-7 | -
CASSSPPESDTEAFF | TGTGCCAGCAGCTCCCCCCCGGAGAGCGACACTGAAGCTTTCTTT | 15 | TRBV7-2 | - | TRBJ1-1 | -
CASSPPPGTGGEETQYF | TGTGCCAGCAGCCCTCCTCCCGGGACAGGGGGCGAGGAGACCCAGTACTTC | 17 | TRBV2 | TRBD1 | TRBJ2-5 | -
CASSPTSGGANTGELFF | TGTGCCAGCAGCCCGACTAGCGGGGGGGCGAACACCGGGGAGCTGTTTTTT | 17 | TRBV9 | TRBD2 | TRBJ2-2 | -
CASTVTPSRILYEQYF | TGTGCCAGCACCGTGACCCCCAGCAGGATCCTATACGAGCAGTACTTC | 16 | TRBV7-7 | - | TRBJ2-7 | -
CASSLLENIQYF | TGTGCCAGCAGTCTACTAGAGAACATTCAGTACTTC | 12 | TRBV12-3/TRBV12-4 | - | TRBJ2-4 | -
CASCWGTSNTGELFF | TGTGCCAGCTGTTGGGGGACTAGCAACACCGGGGAGCTGTTTTTT | 15 | TRBV19 | TRBD2 | TRBJ2-2 | once
CASSRTGLDTGELFF | TGTGCCAGCTCTCGAACGGGACTTGACACCGGGGAGCTGTTTTTT | 15 | TRBV18 | - | TRBJ2-2 | once
CASSLGPRVGNQPQHF | TGCGCCAGCAGCTTGGGTCCCAGGGTGGGCAATCAGCCCCAGCATTTT | 16 | TRBV5-1 | - | TRBJ1-5 | -
CSAGRNRAKNIQYF | TGCAGCGCCGGGAGGAACCGAGCCAAAAACATTCAGTACTTC | 14 | TRBV29-1 | TRBD2 | TRBJ2-4 | -
CSGRQGTNYGYTF | TGCAGCGGTAGACAGGGGACTAACTATGGCTACACCTTC | 13 | TRBV29-1 | TRBD1 | TRBJ1-2 | -
CASSSRIDTGELFF | TGTGCCAGCAGTTCAAGAATAGACACCGGGGAGCTGTTTTTT | 14 | TRBV2 | - | TRBJ2-2 | -
CASSLLAYNEQFF | TGTGCCAGCAGTTTATTGGCTTACAATGAGCAGTTCTTC | 13 | TRBV12-3/TRBV12-4 | - | TRBJ2-1 | -
CASAPRGGHQPQHF | TGTGCCAGCGCGCCTAGGGGGGGCCATCAGCCCCAGCATTTT | 14 | TRBV6-5 | - | TRBJ1-5 | -
CASIAVDGYTF | TGCGCCAGCATCGCGGTTGATGGCTACACCTTC | 11 | TRBV10-1 | - | TRBJ1-2 | few
CASSTPKTGLRQYF | TGTGCCAGCAGTACCCCAAAGACTGGCTTGAGGCAGTACTTC | 14 | TRBV6-5 | - | TRBJ2-7 | -
CASSRVGGDTEAFF | TGCGCCAGCAGCCGAGTTGGAGGGGACACTGAAGCTTTCTTT | 14 | TRBV5-1 | - | TRBJ1-1 | -
CASSNWAGGSQETQYF | - | 16 | TRBV21-1 | - | TRBJ2-5 | -
CASISSGSADTQYF | TGTGCCAGCATATCTAGCGGGAGTGCAGATACGCAGTATTTT | 14 | TRBV3-1/TRBV3-2 | TRBD2 | TRBJ2-3 | once
CASSWAGTSGPTDTQYF | TGCGCCAGCAGCTGGGCCGGGACTAGCGGCCCCACAGATACGCAGTATTTT | 17 | TRBV5-1 | TRBD2 | TRBJ2-3 | -
CASSPRTSGRAAEQFF | TGTGCCAGCAGCCCCCGGACTAGCGGGAGGGCCGCTGAGCAGTTCTTC | 16 | TRBV7-3 | TRBD2 | TRBJ2-1 | -
CSVRGGQGADTQYF | TGCAGCGTGAGAGGGGGACAGGGGGCTGATACGCAGTATTTT | 14 | TRBV29-1 | TRBD1 | TRBJ2-3 | -
CASSSWTSGYNEQFF | TGCGCCAGCAGCTCATGGACTAGCGGCTACAATGAGCAGTTCTTC | 15 | TRBV5-1 | TRBD2 | TRBJ2-1 | once
CASSFDRGRADTQYF | TGTGCCAGCAGCTTTGACAGGGGACGGGCAGATACGCAGTATTTT | 15 | TRBV7-3 | TRBD1 | TRBJ2-3 | -
CASSFPLTSGLTDTQYF | TGTGCCAGCAGCTTCCCCTTGACTAGCGGCCTCACAGATACGCAGTATTTT | 17 | TRBV7-2 | TRBD2 | TRBJ2-3 | -
CASSPREQGNQPQHF | TGTGCCAGCTCACCGAGAGAACAGGGGAATCAGCCCCAGCATTTT | 15 | TRBV18 | TRBD1 | TRBJ1-5 | -
CASSHPGQGARGYTF | TGTGCCAGCAGCCACCCCGGACAGGGGGCGCGTGGCTACACCTTC | 15 | TRBV3-1/TRBV3-2 | TRBD1 | TRBJ1-2 | -
CASSPTSVPYEQYF | TGTGCCAGTAGTCCGACTAGCGTGCCCTACGAGCAGTACTTC | 14 | TRBV19 | TRBD2 | TRBJ2-7 | -
CASSYRQSDEQFF | TGTGCCAGCAGCTACAGACAGAGCGATGAGCAGTTCTTC | 13 | TRBV5-6 | - | TRBJ2-1 | -
CASSYSLNTEAFF | TGTGCCAGCAGTTACAGCCTGAACACTGAAGCTTTCTTT | 13 | TRBV27 | - | TRBJ1-1 | -
CAWEGGADTQYF | TGTGCCTGGGAAGGCGGAGCAGATACGCAGTATTTT | 12 | TRBV30 | - | TRBJ2-3 | -
CASSTRTSDEQFF | TGTGCCAGCAGCACAAGGACTAGCGATGAGCAGTTCTTC | 13 | TRBV7-3 | TRBD2 | TRBJ2-1 | -
CASSYLGQETQYF | TGTGCCAGCAGTTACCTCGGGCAAGAGACCCAGTACTTC | 13 | TRBV6-5 | - | TRBJ2-5 | -
CASSQDRLAGNEQFF | TGTGCCAGCAGCCAAGATAGACTAGCGGGCAATGAGCAGTTCTTC | 15 | TRBV3-1/TRBV3-2 | TRBD2 | TRBJ2-1 | once
CASSGHWGSYEQYF | TGTGCCAGCAGCGGACATTGGGGCTCCTACGAGCAGTACTTC | 14 | TRBV7-2 | - | TRBJ2-7 | -
CASSLSLQSTDTQYF | TGCGCCAGCAGCTTGAGCCTACAGTCGACAGATACGCAGTATTTT | 15 | TRBV5-1 | - | TRBJ2-3 | once
CASSLAAGGGGAGYEQYF | TGTGCCAGCAGCTTAGCCGCAGGTGGAGGCGGAGCCGGGTACGAGCAGTACTTC | 18 | TRBV7-6 | - | TRBJ2-7 | -
CASSVGLAGGVSYNEQFF | TGTGCCAGCAGCGTTGGACTAGCGGGAGGGGTCTCCTACAATGAGCAGTTCTTC | 18 | TRBV9 | TRBD2 | TRBJ2-1 | -
CASSLRTGETGELFF | TGTGCCAGCAGCTTAAGGACAGGGGAGACCGGGGAGCTGTTTTTT | 15 | TRBV7-2 | TRBD1 | TRBJ2-2 | -
CASSKTSGGASDTQYF | TGTGCCAGCAGTAAAACTAGCGGGGGGGCCTCTGATACGCAGTATTTT | 16 | TRBV6-2/TRBV6-3 | TRBD2 | TRBJ2-3 | -
CASSLRTSSYNEQFF | TGTGCCAGCAGTTTAAGGACTAGCTCCTACAATGAGCAGTTCTTC | 15 | TRBV28 | TRBD2 | TRBJ2-1 | -
CASSDRGAGGYTF | TGTGCCAGCAGTGACCGGGGGGCTGGAGGCTACACCTTC | 13 | TRBV2 | - | TRBJ1-2 | -
CASSLVGAPLDTQYF | TGTGCCAGCAGCTTGGTGGGGGCCCCGCTGGATACGCAGTATTTT | 15 | TRBV5-5 | - | TRBJ2-3 | -
CASSLAGGSGNTIYF | TGCGCCAGCAGCTTGGCCGGAGGCTCTGGAAACACCATATATTTT | 15 | TRBV5-1 | - | TRBJ1-3 | -